This T cell receptor beta chain emerged from a study of T cells in tuberculosis. No alpha-beta pairing information exists for these sequences. Only in-frame clones appear in the TCRdb table, and some are missing; sequencing was by immunoSEQ multiplex PCR. The data hold some 90,000 clones, with about nine tenths observed a single time. Germline V lookup: CDR1 MGHRA, CDR2 YSYEKL. The V end was cut by 4 bases, the J end by 1 base, with 7 bases between. The CDR3 contains 14 residues. Cells were sorted from thawed PBMC rested overnight and stained with GMM-loaded CD1B tetramer, viability dye and anti-CD3. CD1B tetramers were loaded with Rhodococcus equi-derived C32 glucose monomycolate.

This rearrangement joins TRBV4-1 to TRBJ2-2; D is possibly TRBD2 (6 bases). Source material: CD1b-GMM tetramer-negative cells sorted from PBMCs. This TCR derives from an adult woman with latent tuberculosis. The CDR3, as DNA: TGCGCCAGCAGCCGGGGGGTGAACACCGGGGAGCTGTTTTTT. It is translated as CASSRGVNTGELFF.